This T cell receptor beta chain was profiled in a study of human T cells and chemical hapten exposure. Study details: The cohort included alopecia areata under or over 50% scalp, totalis and universalis.

TCRdb reprocessed the RACE reads via MiXCR and lists one record per CDR3 protein. The sample holds tens of thousands of distinct CDR3 sequences, 10% to 15% seen once. Time point described: patch test 3, about 24 weeks after DPC sensitization. Documented treatment: therapeutic diphenylcyclopropenone sensitization with weekly scalp DPC. Trimming left V 4 bases short and J 6 bases short, with 18 bases between. The CDR3 extends over 15 amino acids. Germline V gene lookup returns CDR1 SGHRS and CDR2 YFSETQ. Points from the study as a whole: Compared with pre-sensitization or healthy control sets, expanded TCRs clustered more. Patch test score was positively correlated with the counts of PT1 expanded TCRs.

This clonotype was recorded a few times. Its antigen is unknown. The sequence was obtained from a woman aged 50 to 65 with alopecia areata. Some clones in this sample may be carry-over from other donors' samples. The specimen comprised whole blood, sampled in connection with sensitization to the hapten diphenylcyclopropenone (DPC). The V call is TRBV5-1, the J call TRBJ2-3, with a weak D call TRBD2 (7 bases). In nucleotides, the CDR3 is TGCGCCAGCAGCCCTAGGACAGCGGGGCCGGATACGCAGTATTTT. This sequence encodes CASSPRTAGPDTQYF.